Following are 27 T cell receptor beta chains from one sample sequenced in a study of memory CD4+ T cells and cytomegalovirus serostatus. Sequencing was performed with immunoSEQ multiplex PCR; in TCRdb, only in-frame clones are kept and a portion is missing. The repertoire holds tens of thousands of clones, with about 75% as singletons. Single viable CD3+CD4+CD8-CD45RO+ cells were sorted as the memory CD4+ T cells. The specimen was memory CD4+ T cells from blood. These receptors came from an adult in good health and CMV-seropositive.

A few counts support this clone. V usage is TRBV2 and J usage is TRBJ1-5, with 7 bases fitting TRBD1. The CDR3 covers 14 residues. In germline, CDR1 is SNHLY, CDR2 FYNNEI. The V gene end was trimmed by 1 base and the J gene end by 5 bases; junction bases not matched to a gene: 2. The CDR3, as DNA: TGTGCCAGCAGTGAAGGACAGGGTTATCAGCCCCAGCATTTT. Encoded protein: CASSEGQGYQPQHF.

The chain recombines TRBV6-4 with TRBJ2-1, with D possibly being TRBD2 (5 bases). Trimming left V 6 bases short and J 2 bases short, with 14 bases between. The CDR3 is made up of 15 amino acids. From germline, CDR1 is MRHNA and CDR2 SNTAGT. The CDR3 protein is CASRVTSRAYNEQFF. CDR3 coding DNA: TGTGCCAGCAGGGTTACTAGTCGAGCCTACAATGAGCAGTTCTTC.

This chain connects TRBV7-3 to TRBJ1-6; D gene uncertain. Germline V CDR1 and CDR2: SGHTA, FQGTGA. V shed 1 base and J shed 13 bases, with 17 bases lying between them. The CDR3 extends over 15 amino acids. Here the CDR3 DNA reads TGTGCCAGCAGCTTAAACCCGGGCCCCGAATCCCCCCTCCACTTT. Protein sequence: CASSLNPGPESPLHF. The full variable domain, in which reference TRBV7-3 and TRBJ1-6 provide the parts outside the CDR3, is GAGVSQTPSNKVTEKGKYVELRCDPISGHTALYWYRQSLGQGPEFLIYFQGTGAADDSGLPNDRFFAVRPEGSVSTLKIQRTERGDSAVYLCASSLNPGPESPLHFGNGTRLTVT.

The chain employs TRBV28 and TRBJ2-2; TRBD2 is a possible D gene (5 bases). The CDR3 sequence is 16 residues long. V was pared by 7 bases and J by 7 bases, with 22 bases between. Germline CDR1 MDHEN, CDR2 SYDVKM. CDR3 DNA: TGTGCCAGCATTCCTGGGGTGTGGGAGTCTCGCGGGGAGCTGTTTTTT. This sequence encodes CASIPGVWESRGELFF.

The chain joins TRBV19 to TRBJ1-1, with a weak D call TRBD1 (6 bases). Trimming left V 2 bases short and J 7 bases short, with 14 bases between. Germline values: CDR1 LNHDA, CDR2 SQIVND (reference sequence). The CDR3 consists of 14 residues. This CDR3 is CASSIRAGDGEAFF. As DNA, the CDR3 is TGTGCCAGTAGTATAAGGGCAGGGGACGGTGAAGCTTTCTTT.

This chain uses TRBV20-1 with TRBJ1-2, with D unresolved. Germline V gene lookup returns CDR1 DFQATT and CDR2 SNEGSKA (reference sequence). The V and J ends lost 4 bases and 5 bases respectively, with 5 bases between them. This CDR3 contains 10 residues. This chain's CDR3 is CSAKVYGYTF. The CDR3 DNA follows: TGCAGTGCTAAAGTTTATGGCTACACCTTC.

Written as DNA, the CDR3 is TGTGCCAGCAGCTTCGGGACGGGGAACACTGAAGCTTTCTTT. Residues: CASSFGTGNTEAFF. This rearrangement joins TRBV7-9 to TRBJ1-1; tentatively, D is TRBD1 (5 bases). Per the germline V gene, CDR1 is SEHNR and CDR2 is FQNEAQ (reference sequence). The CDR3 is made up of 14 amino acids. V lost 3 bases, J lost 1 base, and 9 bases lay in between.

This chain joins TRBV5-1 and TRBJ2-2; no firm D call. The germline V gene has CDR1 SGHRS and CDR2 YFSETQ. Deletions cut 2 bases from V and 1 base from J, with 9 bases between. This CDR3 spans 15 amino acids. DNA for the CDR3: TGCGCCAGCAGCTTTCAAGCAGGGAACACCGGGGAGCTGTTTTTT. Its translation is CASSFQAGNTGELFF.

This clone was seen once. The chain links TRBV25-1 to TRBJ2-3; 10 bases map to TRBD2. The V gene's germline CDR1 is MGHDK and CDR2 SYGVNS. The CDR3 runs to 14 residues. V lost 7 bases and J lost 3; bases outside the gene matches: 4. This CDR3 reads CASTPGLATDTQYF. The DNA of the CDR3 is TGTGCCAGCACGCCGGGACTAGCGACAGATACGCAGTATTTT. The full variable domain, with the rest looked up from reference TRBV25-1 and TRBJ2-3, is EADIYQTPRYLVIGTGKKITLECSQTMGHDKMYWYQQDPGMELHLIHYSYGVNSTEKGDLSSESTVSRIRTEHFPLTLESARPSHTSQYLCASTPGLATDTQYFGPGTRLTVL.

This clone appeared a few times. This chain joins TRBV27 and TRBJ2-5; 7 nucleotides line up with TRBD2. There are 14 residues in the CDR3. V lost 3 bases, J lost 0 bases, and 1 base stayed unmatched. The germline CDR1 and CDR2 sequences are MNHEY and SMNVEV (reference sequence). In DNA, the CDR3 is TGTGCCAGCAGTTTCGCGGGGGACCAAGAGACCCAGTACTTC. Amino acid sequence: CASSFAGDQETQYF.

This chain links TRBV19 with TRBJ2-3; 10 nucleotides line up with TRBD2. Germline V CDR1 and CDR2: LNHDA, SQIVND (reference sequence). Trimming at V came to 5 bases and at J to 6 bases, leaving 2 bases not matched to a gene. This CDR3 has 13 amino acids. CDR3 sequence: CASSLGLADTQYF. CDR3 in DNA: TGTGCCAGTAGTTTGGGACTAGCGGATACGCAGTATTTT.

The chain uses TRBV2 and TRBJ2-7; TRBD2 is a possible D gene (5 bases). CDR3 size: 14 residues. Deletions cut 7 bases from V and 5 bases from J, with 18 bases between. Germline V gives CDR1 SNHLY, CDR2 FYNNEI. The chain's CDR3 is CASTPRVLENEQYF. DNA of the CDR3: TGTGCCAGCACCCCGAGGGTGTTGGAAAACGAGCAGTACTTC.

The rearrangement joins TRBV2 to TRBJ2-2; D ambiguous. The CDR3 spans 15 residues. The V gene's germline CDR1 is SNHLY and CDR2 FYNNEI. The germline V and J ends were trimmed by 3 bases and 2 bases, with 10 bases remaining between them. Written as DNA, the CDR3 is TGTGCCAGCAGTGACAGTCCCAGCAACACCGGGGAGCTGTTTTTT. Translation gives CASSDSPSNTGELFF.

The chain recombines TRBV30 with TRBJ1-4, with 11 bases lining up with TRBD1. This CDR3 comprises 15 residues. In germline, CDR1 is GTSNPN, CDR2 SVGIG (reference sequence). The V segment lost 2 bases and the J segment 8 bases; nucleotides outside the gene matches: 7. CDR3 residues: CAWSPTGQGVEKLFF. In nucleotides, the CDR3 is TGTGCCTGGAGTCCCACGGGACAGGGGGTCGAAAAACTGTTTTTT.

The chain recombines TRBV19 with TRBJ2-5; 8 bases are a match to TRBD1. V gave up 1 base and J gave up 5 bases; unmatched junction bases: 9. From germline, CDR1 is LNHDA and CDR2 SQIVND (reference sequence). This CDR3 has 16 residues. Here the CDR3 reads CASSIGVTGGRETQYF. As DNA, the CDR3 is TGTGCCAGTAGTATAGGAGTAACAGGGGGTCGGGAGACCCAGTACTTC.

The chain links TRBV19 to TRBJ2-5; 9 positions agree with TRBD1. The CDR3 is made up of 15 amino acids. After removal of 1 base from V and 4 bases from J, the junction contained 4 bases not matched to a gene. From germline, CDR1 is LNHDA and CDR2 SQIVND (reference sequence). The CDR3 nucleotides are TGTGCCAGTAGTATAGCCTCGGGACAGGGAGAGACCCAGTACTTC. Encoded protein: CASSIASGQGETQYF.

The chain couples TRBV6-6 to TRBJ1-1; the match to TRBD1 covers 11 bases. V gave up 5 bases and J gave up 4 bases; unmatched junction bases: 6. The length of the CDR3 is 15 residues. Germline V gene data show CDR1 as MNHNY and CDR2 as SVGAGI (reference sequence). CDR3 region: CASSRPGQGVTEAFF. In DNA, the CDR3 is TGTGCCAGCAGTCGACCGGGACAGGGGGTCACTGAAGCTTTCTTT.

The sample holds one count of this clone. The gene calls are TRBV5-4 and TRBJ2-1, with a weak D call TRBD2 (6 bases). Germline CDR1 reads SGHNT; CDR2 reads YYREEE (reference sequence). This CDR3 has 19 amino acids. The V gene lost 2 bases and the J gene lost 4 bases, with 25 bases spanning the gap. The CDR3 region is CASSFAGWVRDSIYNEQFF. The CDR3 nucleotides are TGTGCCAGCAGCTTCGCGGGGTGGGTTCGCGACTCTATTTACAATGAGCAGTTCTTC.

This clone appeared a few times. This rearrangement joins TRBV2 to TRBJ2-5; 13 bases agree with TRBD2. This CDR3 is 14 amino acids long. J lost 2 bases, V lost 8 bases, and 2 bases had no gene match. Germline-derived CDR1 and CDR2 are SNHLY and FYNNEI. CDR3 protein: CASGLAGAQETQYF. In DNA, the CDR3 is TGTGCCAGCGGACTAGCGGGGGCACAAGAGACCCAGTACTTC.

This clone was detected a few times. The chain couples TRBV19 to TRBJ2-7; TRBD1 matches 7 bases. The CDR3 contains 17 residues. CDR1 and CDR2 from the germline V gene are LNHDA and SQIVND (reference sequence). V trimming: 6 bases; J trimming: 2 bases; junction bases outside the gene matches: 16. CDR3 nucleotides: TGTGCCAGTAGCCGAGGAGACAGGGAACCCCAGCCCTACGAGCAGTACTTC. Protein sequence: CASSRGDREPQPYEQYF. The variable domain in full, completed from reference TRBV19 and TRBJ2-7, reads DGGITQSPKYLFRKEGQNVTLSCEQNLNHDAMYWYRQDPGQGLRLIYYSQIVNDFQKGDIAEGYSVSREKKESFPLTVTSAQKNPTAFYLCASSRGDREPQPYEQYFGPGTRLTVT.

The rearrangement uses TRBV7-2 and TRBJ2-7; D is perhaps TRBD2 (5 bases). Germline values: CDR1 SGHTA, CDR2 FQGNSA. This CDR3 is 13 amino acids long. V lost 0 bases to trimming and J lost 7 bases, with 10 bases between them. The CDR3 DNA reads TGTGCCAGCAGCTTAGCGGACTCCCGGGAGCAGTACTTC. This translates into CASSLADSREQYF.

The chain links TRBV19 to TRBJ1-5; D gene uncertain. This CDR3 is 16 amino acids long. Between the trimmed V and J ends, which lost 3 bases and 2 bases, there was a span of 14 bases. CDR1 is LNHDA and CDR2 is SQIVND in the germline V gene (reference sequence). The CDR3 region has the DNA TGTGCCAGTAGTATTAAGAGGCGGTCTGGCAATCAGCCCCAGCATTTT. It yields the protein CASSIKRRSGNQPQHF.

Details on this clone: An end of the junction differs from the germline gene, which may be a read error. The rearrangement links TRBV6-1 to TRBJ1-1, with 9 positions matching TRBD1. CDR1 and CDR2 from the germline V gene are MNHNS and SASEGT. This CDR3 has 13 amino acids. In DNA, the CDR3 is TGCGCCAGCAGTGGGACAGGGTCCACTGAAGCTTTCTTT. It translates to CASSGTGSTEAFF.

The chain couples TRBV7-2 to TRBJ2-2, with 12 bases matching TRBD2. The CDR3 covers 17 residues. Germline CDR1 is SGHTA and CDR2 is FQGNSA. The V and J ends lost 3 bases and 4 bases, in that order; junction bases with no gene match: 6. CDR3 region: CASSLAPSGRGTGELFF. The DNA of the CDR3 is TGTGCCAGCAGCTTGGCCCCTAGCGGGAGGGGCACCGGGGAGCTGTTTTTT.

The V call is TRBV6-6, the J call TRBJ1-5; D gene unclear. CDR3 length: 13 residues. The V and J ends lost 4 bases and 8 bases respectively, with 12 bases between them. The V gene's germline CDR1 is MNHNY and CDR2 SVGAGI (reference sequence). DNA of the CDR3: TGTGCCAGCAGTTTGGGATCCGGGGAGCCCCAGCATTTT. The encoded protein is CASSLGSGEPQHF.

The genes are TRBV4-3 and TRBJ1-1; TRBD1 is a possible D gene (6 bases). Germline CDR1 is LGHNA and CDR2 is YSLEER. V lost 0 bases and J 7 bases, leaving 12 bases between the germline ends. There are 14 residues in the CDR3. CDR3 protein: CASSQDLGTSEAFF. The CDR3 bases are TGCGCCAGCAGCCAAGACCTAGGGACAAGTGAAGCTTTCTTT.

The J gene is TRBJ2-6, the V gene TRBV19; D gene uncertain. Germline V lookup: CDR1 LNHDA, CDR2 SQIVND (reference sequence). Between the trimmed V and J ends, which lost 7 bases and 0 bases, there was a span of 7 bases. The CDR3 loop spans 14 amino acids. CDR3 protein: CASTESSGANVLTF. The CDR3 DNA is TGTGCCAGTACAGAGAGCTCTGGGGCCAACGTCCTGACTTTC.